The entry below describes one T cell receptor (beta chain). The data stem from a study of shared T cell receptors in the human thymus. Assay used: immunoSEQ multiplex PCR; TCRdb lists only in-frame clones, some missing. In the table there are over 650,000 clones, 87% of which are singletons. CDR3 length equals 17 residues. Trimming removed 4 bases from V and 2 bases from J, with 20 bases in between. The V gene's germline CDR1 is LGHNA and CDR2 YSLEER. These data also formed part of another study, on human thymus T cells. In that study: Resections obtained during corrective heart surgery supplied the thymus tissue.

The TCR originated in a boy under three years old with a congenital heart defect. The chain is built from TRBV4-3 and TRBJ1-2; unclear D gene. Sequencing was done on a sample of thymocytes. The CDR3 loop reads CASSPHPSLDKNYGYTF. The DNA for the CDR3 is TGCGCCAGCAGCCCTCACCCGAGCCTTGACAAGAACTATGGCTACACCTTC.